The 5 T cell receptor beta chains reported below all come from one sample, sequenced in a study of OX40 agonist ivuxolimab in advanced cancers. The data were produced by immunoSEQ multiplex PCR, yet TCRdb's version contains in-frame clones alone and is incomplete. The sample contains about 15,000 clones, approximately 82% of which appear only once. The sample consisted of CD4+ or CD8+ T cells sorted from blood, taken in a trial of the OX40 agonist ivuxolimab. The origin of the receptors is an adult with an advanced solid tumor such as melanoma, head and neck, liver or kidney cancer.

This clone was counted a single time. The chain uses TRBV5-5 and TRBJ2-7; no clear D. This CDR3 is built from 12 residues. Germline CDR1 SGHKS, CDR2 YYEKEE (reference sequence). V lost 0 bases to trimming and J lost 10 bases, with 11 bases between them. CDR3: CASSLDVGKQYF. In DNA form, the CDR3 reads TGTGCCAGCAGCTTGGATGTGGGGAAACAGTACTTC.

V usage is TRBV18 and J usage is TRBJ1-2; D is undetermined. The V end was cut by 4 bases, the J end by 8 bases, with 17 bases between. Germline CDR1 reads KGHSH; CDR2 reads LQKENI. The CDR3 extends over 14 amino acids. The CDR3 DNA sequence: TGTGCCAGCTCACTCCTGGAGGTTTCGGACGGCTACACCTTC. Residues: CASSLLEVSDGYTF.

The chain employs TRBV6-6 and TRBJ2-1; TRBD2 matches at 7 bases. CDR1 is MNHNY and CDR2 is SVGAGI in the germline V gene (reference sequence). The CDR3 extends over 15 amino acids. Germline trimming cut 0 bases from V and 7 bases from J; bases unmatched to any gene: 6. CDR3 in amino acids: CASSYSSREWNEQFF. DNA for the CDR3: TGTGCCAGCAGTTACTCGTCGCGGGAGTGGAATGAGCAGTTCTTC.

This chain joins TRBV5-8 and TRBJ1-5; D is ambiguous. Per germline, CDR1 SGHTS and CDR2 YDEGEE. V was pared by 1 base and J by 0 bases, with 8 bases between. The CDR3 contains 15 residues. The CDR3 loop is CASSLRDYSNQPQHF. The DNA for the CDR3 is TGTGCCAGCAGCTTGAGGGATTATAGCAATCAGCCCCAGCATTTT.

The rearrangement uses TRBV5-1 and TRBJ2-5, with 8 bases matching TRBD1. The length of the CDR3 is 14 residues. From germline, CDR1 is SGHRS and CDR2 YFSETQ. V shed 6 bases and J 5 bases; nucleotides not matched to a gene: 9. The CDR3: CASKPGQVGETQYF. For the CDR3, the DNA is TGCGCCAGCAAACCGGGACAGGTGGGGGAGACCCAGTACTTC.